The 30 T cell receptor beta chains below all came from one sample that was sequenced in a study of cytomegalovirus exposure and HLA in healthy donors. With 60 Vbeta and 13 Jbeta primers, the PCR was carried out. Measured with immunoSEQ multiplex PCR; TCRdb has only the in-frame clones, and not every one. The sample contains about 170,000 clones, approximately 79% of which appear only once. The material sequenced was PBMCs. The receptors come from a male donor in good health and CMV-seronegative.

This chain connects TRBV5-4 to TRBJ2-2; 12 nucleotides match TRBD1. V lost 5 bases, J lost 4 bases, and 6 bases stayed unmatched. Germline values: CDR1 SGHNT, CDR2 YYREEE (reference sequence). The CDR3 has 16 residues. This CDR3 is CASRPAGQGATGELFF. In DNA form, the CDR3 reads TGTGCCAGCAGGCCTGCGGGACAGGGGGCCACCGGGGAGCTGTTTTTT.

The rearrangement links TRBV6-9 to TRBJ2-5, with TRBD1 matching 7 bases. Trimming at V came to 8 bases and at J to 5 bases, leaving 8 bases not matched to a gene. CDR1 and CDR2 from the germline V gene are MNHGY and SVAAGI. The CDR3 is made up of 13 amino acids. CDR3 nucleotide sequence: TGTGCCAGCGGAGACAGGGTGGGGGAGACCCAGTACTTC. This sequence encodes CASGDRVGETQYF.

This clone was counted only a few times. CDR3 in DNA: TGTGCCAGCAGCCCCCGGTTAGCGGGGGCCCTCTACGAGCAGTACTTC. Protein product: CASSPRLAGALYEQYF. This sequence joins TRBV11-2 and TRBJ2-7; 9 bases map to TRBD2. This CDR3 has 16 amino acids. Germline trimming cut 5 bases from V and 3 bases from J; bases unmatched to any gene: 11. The germline CDR1 and CDR2 sequences are SGHAT and FQNNGV.

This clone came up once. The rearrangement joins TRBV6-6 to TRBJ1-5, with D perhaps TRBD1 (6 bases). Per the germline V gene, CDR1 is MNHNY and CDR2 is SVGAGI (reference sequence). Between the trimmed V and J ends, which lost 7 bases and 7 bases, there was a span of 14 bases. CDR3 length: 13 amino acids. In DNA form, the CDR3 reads TGTGCCAGCACCCTAGACAGGCCACAGCCCCAGCATTTT. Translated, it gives CASTLDRPQPQHF.

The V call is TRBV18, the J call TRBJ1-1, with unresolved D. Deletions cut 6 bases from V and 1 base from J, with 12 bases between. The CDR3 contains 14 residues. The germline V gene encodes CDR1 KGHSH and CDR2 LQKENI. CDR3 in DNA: TGTGCCAGCTCCATGGGCCCCTCGAACACTGAAGCTTTCTTT. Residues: CASSMGPSNTEAFF. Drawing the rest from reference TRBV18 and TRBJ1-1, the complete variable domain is NAGVMQNPRHLVRRRGQEARLRCSPMKGHSHVYWYRQLPEEGLKFMVYLQKENIIDESGMPKERFSAEFPKEGPSILRIQQVVRGDSAAYFCASSMGPSNTEAFFGQGTRLTVV.

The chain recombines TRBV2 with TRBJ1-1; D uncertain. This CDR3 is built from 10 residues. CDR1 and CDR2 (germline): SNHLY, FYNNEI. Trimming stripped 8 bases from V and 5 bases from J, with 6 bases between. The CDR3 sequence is CASARTEAFF. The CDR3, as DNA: TGTGCCAGCGCGAGGACTGAAGCTTTCTTT.

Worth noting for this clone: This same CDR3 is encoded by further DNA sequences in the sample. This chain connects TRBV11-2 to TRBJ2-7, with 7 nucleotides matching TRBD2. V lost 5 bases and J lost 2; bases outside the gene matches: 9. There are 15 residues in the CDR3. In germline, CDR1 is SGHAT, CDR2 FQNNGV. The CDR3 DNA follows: TGTGCCAGCAGCGCCGGGACTACCGCAACCTACGAGCAGTACTTC. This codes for CASSAGTTATYEQYF.

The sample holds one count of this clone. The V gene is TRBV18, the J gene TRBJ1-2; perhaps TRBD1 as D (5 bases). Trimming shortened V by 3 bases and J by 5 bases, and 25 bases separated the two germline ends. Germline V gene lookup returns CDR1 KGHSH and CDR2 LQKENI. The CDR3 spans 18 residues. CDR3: CASSPQVSTDPTEYGYTF. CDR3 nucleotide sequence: TGTGCCAGCTCACCTCAAGTCTCGACAGATCCGACCGAATATGGCTACACCTTC.

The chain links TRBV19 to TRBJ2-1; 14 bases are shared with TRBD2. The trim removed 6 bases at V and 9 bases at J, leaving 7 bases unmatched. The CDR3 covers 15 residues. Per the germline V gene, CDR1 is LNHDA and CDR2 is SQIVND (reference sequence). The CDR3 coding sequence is TGTGCCAGTAGAAGACTAGCGGGGGGGCCGGTTGAGCAGTTCTTC. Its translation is CASRRLAGGPVEQFF.

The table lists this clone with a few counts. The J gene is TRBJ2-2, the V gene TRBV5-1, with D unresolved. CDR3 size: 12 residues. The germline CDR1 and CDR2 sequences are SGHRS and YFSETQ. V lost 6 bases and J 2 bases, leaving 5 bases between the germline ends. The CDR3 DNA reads TGCGCCAGCAAAGCAAACACCGGGGAGCTGTTTTTT. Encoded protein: CASKANTGELFF.

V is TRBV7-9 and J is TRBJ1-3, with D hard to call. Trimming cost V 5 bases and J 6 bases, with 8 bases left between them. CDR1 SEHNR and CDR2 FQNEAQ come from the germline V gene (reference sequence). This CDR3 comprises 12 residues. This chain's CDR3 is CASSPAENTIYF. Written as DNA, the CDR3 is TGTGCCAGCAGCCCGGCGGAAAACACCATATATTTT.

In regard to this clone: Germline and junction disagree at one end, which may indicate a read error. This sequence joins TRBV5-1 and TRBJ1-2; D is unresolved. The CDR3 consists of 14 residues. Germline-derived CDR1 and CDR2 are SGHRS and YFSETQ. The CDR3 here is CASSSTDTADGCTF. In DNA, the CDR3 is TGCGCCAGCAGCTCTACAGACACGGCCGATGGCTGCACCTTC.

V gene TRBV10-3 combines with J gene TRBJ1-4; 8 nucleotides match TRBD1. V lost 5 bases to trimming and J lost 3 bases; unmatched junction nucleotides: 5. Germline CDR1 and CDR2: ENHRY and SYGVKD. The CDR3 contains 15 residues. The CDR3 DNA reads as TGTGCCATCAGTAATCCGGGACAGGCTAATGAAAAACTGTTTTTT. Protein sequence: CAISNPGQANEKLFF.

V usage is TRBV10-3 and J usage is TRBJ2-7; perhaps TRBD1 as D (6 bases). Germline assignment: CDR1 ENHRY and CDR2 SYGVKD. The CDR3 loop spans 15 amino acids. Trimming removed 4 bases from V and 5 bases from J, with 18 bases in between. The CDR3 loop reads CAISARGPPADEQYF. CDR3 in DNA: TGTGCCATCAGTGCCAGGGGCCCTCCGGCTGACGAGCAGTACTTC.

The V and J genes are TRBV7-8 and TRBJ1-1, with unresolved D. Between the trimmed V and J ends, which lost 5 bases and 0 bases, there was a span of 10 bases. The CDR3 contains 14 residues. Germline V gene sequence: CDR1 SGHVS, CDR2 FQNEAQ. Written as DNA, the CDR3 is TGTGCCAGCAGCCCGGGGAGCTTGAACACTGAAGCTTTCTTT. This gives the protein CASSPGSLNTEAFF.

The CDR3 coding sequence is TGTGCCAGCAGCCTAAGCGGGAGTGAAGCTTTCTTT. Translated, it gives CASSLSGSEAFF. The chain joins TRBV5-6 to TRBJ1-1; D is ambiguous. Trimming left V 4 bases short and J 7 bases short, with 11 bases between. The CDR3 contains 12 residues. In germline, CDR1 is SGHDT, CDR2 YYEEEE.

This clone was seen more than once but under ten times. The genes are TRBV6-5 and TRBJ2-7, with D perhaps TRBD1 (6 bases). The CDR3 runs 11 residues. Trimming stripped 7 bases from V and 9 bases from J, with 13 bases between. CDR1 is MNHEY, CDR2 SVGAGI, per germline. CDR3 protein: CASTYRERQYF. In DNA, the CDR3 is TGTGCCAGCACGTACAGGGAGCGGCAGTACTTC.

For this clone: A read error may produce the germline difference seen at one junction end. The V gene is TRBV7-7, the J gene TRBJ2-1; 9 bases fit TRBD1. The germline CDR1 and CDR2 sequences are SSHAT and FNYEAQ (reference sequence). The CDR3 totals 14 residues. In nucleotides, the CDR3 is TGTGCTAGCAGCTTAGCGAGGGGACAGGGCATTCAGTTCTTC. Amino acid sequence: CASSLARGQGIQFF.

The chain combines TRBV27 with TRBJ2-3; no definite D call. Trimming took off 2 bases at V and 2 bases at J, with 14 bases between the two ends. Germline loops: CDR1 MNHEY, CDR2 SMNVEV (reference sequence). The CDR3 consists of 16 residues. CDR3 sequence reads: CASSLARAGSTDTQYF. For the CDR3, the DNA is TGTGCCAGCAGTTTAGCCCGCGCAGGATCCACAGATACGCAGTATTTT.

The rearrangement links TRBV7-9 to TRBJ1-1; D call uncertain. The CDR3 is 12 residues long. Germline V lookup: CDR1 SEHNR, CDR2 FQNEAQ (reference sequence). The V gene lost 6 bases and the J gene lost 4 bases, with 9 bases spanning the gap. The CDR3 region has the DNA TGTGCCAGCAGGCGAGGTGTCACTGAAGCTTTCTTT. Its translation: CASRRGVTEAFF.

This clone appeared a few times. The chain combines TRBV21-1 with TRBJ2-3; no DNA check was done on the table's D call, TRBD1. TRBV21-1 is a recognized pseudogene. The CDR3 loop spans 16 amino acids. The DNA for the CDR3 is TGTGCCAGCAGCACTCCGGGACAGGGCCTGATAGATACGCAGTATTTT. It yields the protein CASSTPGQGLIDTQYF.

The CDR3 coding sequence is TGCAGCGTAGCCGCTGGGACAGGGGGCTACGAGCAGTACTTC. It yields the protein CSVAAGTGGYEQYF. The rearrangement links TRBV29-1 to TRBJ2-7; 11 bases map to TRBD1. CDR1 SQVTM and CDR2 ANQGSEA come from the germline V gene. The CDR3 spans 14 residues. The J segment lost 3 bases and the V segment lost 6 bases, leaving 7 bases of the junction unmatched.

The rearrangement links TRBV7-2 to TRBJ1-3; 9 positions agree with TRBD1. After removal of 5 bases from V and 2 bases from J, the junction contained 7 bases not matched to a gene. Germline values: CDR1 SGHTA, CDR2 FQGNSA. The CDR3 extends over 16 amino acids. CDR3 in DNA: TGTGCCAGCAGCCCTAGGACAGGGGACCCTGGAAACACCATATATTTT. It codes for CASSPRTGDPGNTIYF.

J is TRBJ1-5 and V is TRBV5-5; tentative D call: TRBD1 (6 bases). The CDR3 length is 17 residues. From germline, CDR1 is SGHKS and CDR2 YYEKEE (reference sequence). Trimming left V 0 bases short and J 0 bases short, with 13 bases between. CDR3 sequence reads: CASSLVQGLYSNQPQHF. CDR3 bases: TGTGCCAGCAGCTTGGTACAGGGCCTATATAGCAATCAGCCCCAGCATTTT.

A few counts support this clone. CDR3 in DNA: TGTGCCAGCAGCTTAGACGGCCAGGGCTATGGCTACACCTTC. This codes for CASSLDGQGYGYTF. This chain connects TRBV7-8 to TRBJ1-2, with a weak D call TRBD1 (5 bases). CDR1 and CDR2 from the germline V gene are SGHVS and FQNEAQ. The V gene lost 1 base and the J gene lost 4 bases, with 10 bases spanning the gap. The CDR3 extends over 14 amino acids.

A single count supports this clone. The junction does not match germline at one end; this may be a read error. CDR3 amino acids: CASSLARRANTGELFF. The CDR3 coding sequence is TGTGCTAGCAGCTTAGCGCGCAGGGCGAACACCGGGGAGCTGTTTTTT. The V gene is TRBV7-7, the J gene TRBJ2-2, with D perhaps being TRBD1 or TRBD2 (5 bases each). The CDR3 totals 16 residues. Germline loops: CDR1 SSHAT, CDR2 FNYEAQ (reference sequence). The variable domain in full, completed from reference TRBV7-7 and TRBJ2-2, reads GAGVSQSPRYKVTKRGQDVTLRCDPISSHATLYWYQQALGQGPEFLTYFNYEAQPDKSGLPSDRFSAERPEGSISTLTIQRTEQRDSAMYRCASSLARRANTGELFFGEGSRLTVL.

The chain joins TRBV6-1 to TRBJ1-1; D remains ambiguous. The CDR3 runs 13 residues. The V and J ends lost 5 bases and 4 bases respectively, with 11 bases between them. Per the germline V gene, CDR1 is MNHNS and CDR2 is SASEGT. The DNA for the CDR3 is TGTGCCAGCAGTCCACTACGTCCCACTGAAGCTTTCTTT. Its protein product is CASSPLRPTEAFF.

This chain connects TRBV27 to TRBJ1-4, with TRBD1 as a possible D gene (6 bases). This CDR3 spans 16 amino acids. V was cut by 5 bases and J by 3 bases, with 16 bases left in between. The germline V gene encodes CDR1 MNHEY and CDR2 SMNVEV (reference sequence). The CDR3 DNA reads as TGTGCCAGCAGTGCCTCCCACAGGGCGTCTAATGAAAAACTGTTTTTT. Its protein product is CASSASHRASNEKLFF.

This CDR3 reads CSVGLEGETQYF. The CDR3 coding sequence is TGCAGCGTCGGACTAGAGGGGGAGACCCAGTACTTC. This sequence joins TRBV29-1 and TRBJ2-5, with 7 bases fitting TRBD2. The germline CDR1 and CDR2 sequences are SQVTM and ANQGSEA. The J segment lost 5 bases and the V segment lost 6 bases, leaving 6 bases of the junction unmatched. This CDR3 comprises 12 residues.

CDR3 sequence reads: CASSPPGFEDTQYF. The CDR3 DNA sequence: TGTGCCAGCAGCCCACCAGGGTTCGAGGATACGCAGTATTTT. This chain links TRBV7-2 with TRBJ2-3, with D possibly matching TRBD1 (5 bases). V was shortened by 5 bases and J by 6 bases, with 15 bases between the two germline ends. This CDR3 region has 14 residues. Germline CDR1 SGHTA, CDR2 FQGNSA.